This T cell receptor beta chain was recorded in a study of identical twins. General observations from the study: A lower insertion count was a feature of abundant cord blood beta clonotypes, with no such feature in memory repertoires.

Each donor was a healthy Caucasian. TCRdb reprocessed the 5' RACE reads via MiXCR and lists one record per CDR3 protein. The repertoire consists of about 240,000 distinct CDR3 sequences, with approximately 10% occurring once and the leading ten covering approximately 11%. Note on this clonotype: Antigen: not known.

The sample was memory T cells sorted from blood. This receptor was obtained from a man between 50 and 59 years old in good health.

CDR3: CASSISFGIGELFF. In DNA, the CDR3 is TGTGCCAGTAGTATTTCGTTCGGGATCGGGGAGCTGTTTTTT. This rearrangement joins TRBV19 to TRBJ2-2; D perhaps matches TRBD2 (5 bases). This CDR3 is 14 amino acids long. CDR1 is LNHDA and CDR2 is SQIVND in the germline V gene (reference sequence). V lost 3 bases, J lost 7 bases, and 12 bases lay in between.